A selection of T cell receptor beta chains follows, all from one sample in a study of identical twins. MiXCR was run by TCRdb on the 5' RACE reads, yielding one entry per CDR3 protein. The data hold 500,000 to 650,000 distinct CDR3 sequences, with 20% to 25% observed a single time. The same sample was also studied in work on yellow fever vaccine responses in identical twins.

The sample comprised CD4+ T cells sorted from blood. The source is a young woman in good health. Each CDR3 is given with its conserved first and last residue. D genes are given only for firm matches. Some rows mark clone size as missing; the rest say once, few, many or name a class of expanded clone.

d_gene: TRBD2; abundance: -; j_gene: TRBJ2-1; v_gene: TRBV12-3/TRBV12-4; CDR3nt: TGTGCCTGCTGTTTAAAGCGACTAGCGGAAATGCGGAATGAGCAGTTCTTC; CDR3aa: CACCLKRLAEMRNEQFF
d_gene: -; abundance: few; j_gene: TRBJ2-3; v_gene: TRBV27; CDR3nt: TGTGCCAGGGACTTCCGAGATACGCAGTATTTT; CDR3aa: CARDFRDTQYF
d_gene: -; abundance: -; j_gene: TRBJ1-4; v_gene: TRBV18; CDR3nt: TGTGCCAGCTCACCACCAGGGACTAATGAAAAACTGTTTTTT; CDR3aa: CASSPPGTNEKLFF
d_gene: TRBD2; abundance: -; j_gene: TRBJ2-3; v_gene: TRBV6-1; CDR3nt: TGTGCCAGCAGTCCCATAGCGGGGGCCGGCACAGATACGCAGTATTTT; CDR3aa: CASSPIAGAGTDTQYF
d_gene: -; abundance: -; j_gene: TRBJ2-5; v_gene: TRBV12-3/TRBV12-4; CDR3nt: TGTGCCAGCAGTTTAGGGAAGGGGAAGGAGACCCAGTACTTC; CDR3aa: CASSLGKGKETQYF
d_gene: -; abundance: few; j_gene: TRBJ2-2; v_gene: TRBV6-1; CDR3nt: TGTGCCAGCAGAAACAGGAGGGGCACCGGGGAGCTGTTTTTT; CDR3aa: CASRNRRGTGELFF
d_gene: -; abundance: -; j_gene: TRBJ2-3; v_gene: TRBV6-1; CDR3nt: TGTGCCAGCAGTGAAAACGGGGATGGAGACACAGATACGCAGTATTTT; CDR3aa: CASSENGDGDTDTQYF
d_gene: -; abundance: -; j_gene: TRBJ1-1; v_gene: TRBV20-1; CDR3nt: TGCAGTGCCGAGCGGAACACTGAAGCTTTCTTT; CDR3aa: CSAERNTEAFF
d_gene: TRBD2; abundance: -; j_gene: TRBJ2-1; v_gene: TRBV4-2; CDR3nt: TGTGCCAGCAGCATAGGACTAGCGGACCCCTCCTACAATGAGCAGTTCTTC; CDR3aa: CASSIGLADPSYNEQFF
d_gene: TRBD1; abundance: few; j_gene: TRBJ2-3; v_gene: TRBV5-1; CDR3nt: TGCGCCAGCAGCCTGGACAGGGGGCGTACAGATACGCAGTATTTT; CDR3aa: CASSLDRGRTDTQYF
d_gene: -; abundance: few; j_gene: TRBJ2-2; v_gene: TRBV5-1; CDR3nt: TGCGCCAGCAGCCCGACCTCAGGGCCGCCCAGGGCCGGGGAGCTGTTTTTT; CDR3aa: CASSPTSGPPRAGELFF
d_gene: TRBD2; abundance: few; j_gene: TRBJ2-3; v_gene: TRBV7-3; CDR3nt: TGTGCCAGCAGCTTAGCTAGCGGGAGGGCAGATACGCAGTATTTT; CDR3aa: CASSLASGRADTQYF
d_gene: TRBD2; abundance: -; j_gene: TRBJ2-7; v_gene: TRBV29-1; CDR3nt: TGCAGCGTGGGGGATCACCGGCGGGAGGGCCTGAACGAGCAGTACTTC; CDR3aa: CSVGDHRREGLNEQYF
d_gene: TRBD1; abundance: -; j_gene: TRBJ2-2; v_gene: TRBV7-3; CDR3nt: TGTGCCAGCAGCTTCCTTACAGGGGGGACCAACACCGGGGAGCTGTTTTTT; CDR3aa: CASSFLTGGTNTGELFF
d_gene: -; abundance: few; j_gene: TRBJ2-1; v_gene: TRBV6-1; CDR3nt: TGTGCCAGCAGACGACAGAGCTCCTACAATGAGCAGTTCTTC; CDR3aa: CASRRQSSYNEQFF
d_gene: TRBD1; abundance: -; j_gene: TRBJ2-5; v_gene: TRBV7-6; CDR3nt: TGTGCCAGCAGCAACCGGGACAGGGGTTTTAAGGACCTCGAGACCCAGTACTTC; CDR3aa: CASSNRDRGFKDLETQYF
d_gene: -; abundance: -; j_gene: TRBJ2-7; v_gene: TRBV27; CDR3nt: TGTGCCAGCATGCGTCGGCGCGGGACCTACGACGAGCAGTACTTC; CDR3aa: CASMRRRGTYDEQYF
d_gene: TRBD1; abundance: -; j_gene: TRBJ1-4; v_gene: TRBV7-9; CDR3nt: TGTGCCAGCAGCCGAAGCCCCGGGACAGGGGATGAAAAACTGTTTTTT; CDR3aa: CASSRSPGTGDEKLFF
d_gene: -; abundance: -; j_gene: TRBJ1-1; v_gene: TRBV6-2/TRBV6-3; CDR3nt: TGTGCCGGCAGTTATCGAGGGGGGGACACTGAAGCTTTCTTT; CDR3aa: CAGSYRGGDTEAFF
d_gene: -; abundance: -; j_gene: TRBJ1-1; v_gene: TRBV9; CDR3nt: TGTGCCAGCAGCGTAGATGGGTGGGGGGGCACTGAAGCTTTCTTT; CDR3aa: CASSVDGWGGTEAFF
d_gene: TRBD1; abundance: many; j_gene: TRBJ1-1; v_gene: TRBV2; CDR3nt: TGTGCCAGCATTACCGGGACAGGGGGCACTGAAGCTTTCTTT; CDR3aa: CASITGTGGTEAFF
d_gene: -; abundance: -; j_gene: TRBJ1-1; v_gene: TRBV20-1; CDR3nt: TGCAGTGCTAGAGGCGATGGTAAAGCTTTCTTT; CDR3aa: CSARGDGKAFF
d_gene: -; abundance: -; j_gene: TRBJ2-5; v_gene: TRBV24-1; CDR3nt: TGTGCCACCAGTGAAAGCGGACAGGAGGGTGGAGAGACCCAGTACTTC; CDR3aa: CATSESGQEGGETQYF
d_gene: -; abundance: -; j_gene: TRBJ2-2; v_gene: TRBV6-1; CDR3nt: TGTGCCAGCAACACCCTCCAGGGTAACACCGGGGAGCTGTTTTTT; CDR3aa: CASNTLQGNTGELFF
d_gene: TRBD2; abundance: -; j_gene: TRBJ2-1; v_gene: TRBV5-1; CDR3nt: TGCGCCAGCAGCTCAGCTCTAGCGGGGGGGCCGAATGAGCAGTTCTTC; CDR3aa: CASSSALAGGPNEQFF
d_gene: -; abundance: few; j_gene: TRBJ2-1; v_gene: TRBV2; CDR3nt: TGTGCCAGCAATTTTGAGGGCTACAATGAGCAGTTCTTC; CDR3aa: CASNFEGYNEQFF
d_gene: -; abundance: -; j_gene: TRBJ2-2; v_gene: TRBV5-6; CDR3nt: TGTGCCAGCAGCTTGGACAGGAGGGTTTTCGGGGAGCTGTTTTTT; CDR3aa: CASSLDRRVFGELFF
d_gene: -; abundance: -; j_gene: TRBJ2-2; v_gene: TRBV12-3/TRBV12-4; CDR3nt: TGTGCCGCACCCCCGGGACCGAACACCGGGGAGCTGTTTTTT; CDR3aa: CAAPPGPNTGELFF
d_gene: -; abundance: -; j_gene: TRBJ2-3; v_gene: TRBV20-1; CDR3nt: TGCAGTGCTCGATTGGAGAGGACAGATACGCAGTATTTT; CDR3aa: CSARLERTDTQYF
d_gene: -; abundance: few; j_gene: TRBJ2-3; v_gene: TRBV11-2; CDR3nt: TGTGCCAGCAGCTTAGATCATCAGGGTCGGGGATCAGATACGCAGTATTTT; CDR3aa: CASSLDHQGRGSDTQYF
d_gene: TRBD1; abundance: -; j_gene: TRBJ2-5; v_gene: TRBV2; CDR3nt: TGTGCCAGCAGCCATGGGACAGGGGCGGGAGAGACCCAGTACTTC; CDR3aa: CASSHGTGAGETQYF
d_gene: TRBD1; abundance: few; j_gene: TRBJ1-5; v_gene: TRBV5-5; CDR3nt: TGTGCCAGCAGCATACAGGCGGGGACAGCCAATCAGCCCCAGCATTTT; CDR3aa: CASSIQAGTANQPQHF
d_gene: -; abundance: -; j_gene: TRBJ1-1; v_gene: TRBV2; CDR3nt: TGTGCCAGCAGTGAAGCGTCAGTTCAGTGGGCTGAAGCTTTCTTT; CDR3aa: CASSEASVQWAEAFF
d_gene: -; abundance: few; j_gene: TRBJ2-5; v_gene: TRBV29-1; CDR3nt: TGCAGCGTTGAAAGACAGCAAGAGACCCAGTACTTC; CDR3aa: CSVERQQETQYF
d_gene: TRBD2; abundance: -; j_gene: TRBJ2-4; v_gene: TRBV12-3/TRBV12-4; CDR3nt: TGTGCCAGCAGAAATCAGACTAGCATATTAGCCAAAAACATTCAGTACTTC; CDR3aa: CASRNQTSILAKNIQYF
d_gene: -; abundance: -; j_gene: TRBJ1-1; v_gene: TRBV6-2/TRBV6-3; CDR3nt: TGTGCCAGCAGCCACTTCGTCCCGGTGAACACTGAAGCTTTCTTT; CDR3aa: CASSHFVPVNTEAFF
d_gene: -; abundance: -; j_gene: TRBJ2-1; v_gene: TRBV12-3/TRBV12-4; CDR3nt: TGTGCCAGCAGAATCGGAAGAAATGAGCAGTTCTTC; CDR3aa: CASRIGRNEQFF
d_gene: -; abundance: few; j_gene: TRBJ2-5; v_gene: TRBV18; CDR3nt: TGTGCCAGCTCAACTAACCAGGGAACCCAAGAGACCCAGTACTTC; CDR3aa: CASSTNQGTQETQYF
d_gene: TRBD1; abundance: -; j_gene: TRBJ1-4; v_gene: TRBV4-1; CDR3nt: TGCGCCAGCAGCCAGGCAGGGGGTATTACTAATGAAAAACTGTTTTTT; CDR3aa: CASSQAGGITNEKLFF
d_gene: -; abundance: -; j_gene: TRBJ2-1; v_gene: TRBV24-1; CDR3nt: TGTGCCACCAGTGATCCCTCGGAGCGAGCCAGCTCCTACAATGAGCAGTTCTTC; CDR3aa: CATSDPSERASSYNEQFF
d_gene: -; abundance: -; j_gene: TRBJ1-3; v_gene: TRBV7-2; CDR3nt: TGTGCCAGCAGCTTACTTAGGGTGGGGTTAGGAAACACCATATATTTT; CDR3aa: CASSLLRVGLGNTIYF
d_gene: TRBD2; abundance: -; j_gene: TRBJ2-1; v_gene: TRBV6-2/TRBV6-3; CDR3nt: TGTGCCAGCAGTAGTAGCGGGAGTCCAAATGAGCAGTTCTTC; CDR3aa: CASSSSGSPNEQFF